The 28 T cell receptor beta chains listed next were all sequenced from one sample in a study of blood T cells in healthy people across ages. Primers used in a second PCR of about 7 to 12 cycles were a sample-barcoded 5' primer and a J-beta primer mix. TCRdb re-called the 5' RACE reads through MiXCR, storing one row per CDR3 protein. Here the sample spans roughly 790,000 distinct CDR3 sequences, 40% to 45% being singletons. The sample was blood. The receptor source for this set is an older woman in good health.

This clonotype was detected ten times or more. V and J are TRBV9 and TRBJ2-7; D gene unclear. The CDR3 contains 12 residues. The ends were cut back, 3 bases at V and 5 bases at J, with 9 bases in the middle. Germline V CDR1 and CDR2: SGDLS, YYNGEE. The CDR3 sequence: CASSGRKDEQYF. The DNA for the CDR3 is TGTGCCAGCAGCGGACGGAAGGACGAGCAGTACTTC. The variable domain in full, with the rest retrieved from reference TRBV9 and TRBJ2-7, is DSGVTQTPKHLITATGQRVTLRCSPRSGDLSVYWYQQSLDQGLQFLIQYYNGEERAKGNILERFSAQQFPDLHSELNLSSLELGDSALYFCASSGRKDEQYFGPGTRLTVT.

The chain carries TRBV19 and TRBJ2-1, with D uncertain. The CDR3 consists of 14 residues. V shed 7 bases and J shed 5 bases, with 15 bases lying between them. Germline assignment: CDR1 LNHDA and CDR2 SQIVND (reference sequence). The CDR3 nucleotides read TGTGCCAGTATAGTTACGCCGGGCGACAATGAGCAGTTCTTC. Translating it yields CASIVTPGDNEQFF.

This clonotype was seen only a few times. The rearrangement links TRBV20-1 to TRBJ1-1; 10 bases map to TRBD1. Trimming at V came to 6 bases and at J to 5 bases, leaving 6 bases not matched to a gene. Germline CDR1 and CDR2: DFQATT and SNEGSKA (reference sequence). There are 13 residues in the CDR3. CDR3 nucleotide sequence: TGCAGTGCCCCGGGACAGGGGAGGACTGAAGCTTTCTTT. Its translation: CSAPGQGRTEAFF.

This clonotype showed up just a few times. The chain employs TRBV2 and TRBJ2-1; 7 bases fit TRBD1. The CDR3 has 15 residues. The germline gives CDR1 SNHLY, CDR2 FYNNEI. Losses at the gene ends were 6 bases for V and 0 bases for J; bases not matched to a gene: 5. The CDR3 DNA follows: TGTGCCAGCAGCTGGGGACAGTCCTCCTACAATGAGCAGTTCTTC. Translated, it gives CASSWGQSSYNEQFF. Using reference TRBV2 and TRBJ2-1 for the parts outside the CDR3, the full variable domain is EPEVTQTPSHQVTQMGQEVILRCVPISNHLYFYWYRQILGQKVEFLVSFYNNEISEKSEIFDDQFSVERPDGSNFTLKIRSTKLEDSAMYFCASSWGQSSYNEQFFGPGTRLTVL.

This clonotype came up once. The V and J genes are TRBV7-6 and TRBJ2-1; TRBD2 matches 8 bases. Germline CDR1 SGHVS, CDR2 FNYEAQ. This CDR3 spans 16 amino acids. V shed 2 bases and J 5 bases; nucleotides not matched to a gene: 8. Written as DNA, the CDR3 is TGTGCCAGCAGCTTACTCTCAGCGGGAGCGAACAATGAGCAGTTCTTC. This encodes CASSLLSAGANNEQFF.

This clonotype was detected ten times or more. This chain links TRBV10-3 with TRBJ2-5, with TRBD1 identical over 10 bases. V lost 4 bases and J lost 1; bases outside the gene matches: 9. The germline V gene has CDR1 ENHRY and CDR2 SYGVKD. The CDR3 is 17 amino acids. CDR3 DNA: TGTGCCATCAGTGGTGACAGGGGGCGATCCGCCCAAGAGACCCAGTACTTC. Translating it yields CAISGDRGRSAQETQYF.

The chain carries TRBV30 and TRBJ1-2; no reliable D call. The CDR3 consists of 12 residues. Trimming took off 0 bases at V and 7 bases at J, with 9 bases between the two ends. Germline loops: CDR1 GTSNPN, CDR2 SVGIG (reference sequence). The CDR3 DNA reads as TGTGCCTGGAGTGTACGTGGTAGTGGCTACACCTTC. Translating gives CAWSVRGSGYTF.

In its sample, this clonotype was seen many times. The CDR3 coding sequence is TGCAGTGCTCCGGGACAGGGGACTAGCGGGGGCCTACCTAATGAGCAGTTCTTC. Translation gives CSAPGQGTSGGLPNEQFF. The chain joins TRBV20-1 to TRBJ2-1, with 14 positions matching TRBD2. J lost 7 bases, V lost 5 bases, and 16 bases had no gene match. The CDR3 is made up of 18 amino acids. The V gene's germline CDR1 is DFQATT and CDR2 SNEGSKA (reference sequence).

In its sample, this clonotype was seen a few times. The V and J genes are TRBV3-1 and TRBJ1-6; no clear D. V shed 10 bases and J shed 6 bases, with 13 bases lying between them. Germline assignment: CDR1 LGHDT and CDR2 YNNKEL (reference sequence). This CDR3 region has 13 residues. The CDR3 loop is CATQTDTNSPLHF. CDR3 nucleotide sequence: TGTGCCACCCAGACGGATACTAATTCACCCCTCCACTTT.

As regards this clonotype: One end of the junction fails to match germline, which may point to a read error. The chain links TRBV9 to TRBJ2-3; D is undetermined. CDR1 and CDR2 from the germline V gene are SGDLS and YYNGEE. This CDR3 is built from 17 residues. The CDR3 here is CASSVGWQKDSTDAQYF. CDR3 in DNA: TGTGCCAGCAGCGTAGGGTGGCAGAAAGATAGCACAGATGCGCAGTATTTT. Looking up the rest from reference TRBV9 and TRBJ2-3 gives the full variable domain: DSGVTQTPKHLITATGQRVTLRCSPRSGDLSVYWYQQSLDQGLQFLIQYYNGEERAKGNILERFSAQQFPDLHSELNLSSLELGDSALYFCASSVGWQKDSTDAQYFGPGTRLTVL.

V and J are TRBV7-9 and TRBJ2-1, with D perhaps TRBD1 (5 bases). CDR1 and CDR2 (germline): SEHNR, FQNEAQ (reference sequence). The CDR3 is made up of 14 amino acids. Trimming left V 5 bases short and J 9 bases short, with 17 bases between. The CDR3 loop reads CASSPTGGDSEQFF. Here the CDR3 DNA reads TGTGCCAGCAGCCCAACCGGCGGAGACAGTGAGCAGTTCTTC.

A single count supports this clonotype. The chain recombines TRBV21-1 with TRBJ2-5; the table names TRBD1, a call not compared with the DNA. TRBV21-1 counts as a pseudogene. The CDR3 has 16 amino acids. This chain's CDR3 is CASSKGGPGANRDQYF. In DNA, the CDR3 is TGTGCCAGCAGCAAAGGAGGACCGGGAGCCAATCGAGACCAGTACTTC.

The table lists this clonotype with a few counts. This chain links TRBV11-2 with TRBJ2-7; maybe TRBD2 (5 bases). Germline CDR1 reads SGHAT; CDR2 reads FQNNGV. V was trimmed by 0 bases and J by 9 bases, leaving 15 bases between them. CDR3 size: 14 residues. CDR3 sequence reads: CASSLDGGTTAQYF. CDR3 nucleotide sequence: TGTGCCAGCAGCTTAGATGGAGGTACCACAGCGCAGTACTTC.

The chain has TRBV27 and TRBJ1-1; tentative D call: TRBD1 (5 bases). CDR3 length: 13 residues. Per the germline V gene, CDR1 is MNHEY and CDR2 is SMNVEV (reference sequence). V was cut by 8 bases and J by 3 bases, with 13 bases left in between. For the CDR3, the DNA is TGTGCCAGCCTCGCGATAGGGGACACTGAAGCTTTCTTT. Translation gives CASLAIGDTEAFF.

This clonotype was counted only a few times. CDR3 sequence: CASSLIAGMNTEAFF. CDR3 coding DNA: TGTGCCAGCAGCTTAATCGCGGGAATGAACACTGAAGCTTTCTTT. The rearrangement links TRBV7-2 to TRBJ1-1; D unresolved. Per germline, CDR1 SGHTA and CDR2 FQGNSA. The germline V and J ends were trimmed by 2 bases and 0 bases, with 10 bases remaining between them. This CDR3 is 15 amino acids long.

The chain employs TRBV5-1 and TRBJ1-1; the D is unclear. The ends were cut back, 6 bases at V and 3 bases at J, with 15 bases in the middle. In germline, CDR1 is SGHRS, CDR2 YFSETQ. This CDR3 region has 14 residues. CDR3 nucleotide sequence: TGCGCCAGCACCGACATGGAGGGTTACACTGAAGCTTTCTTT. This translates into CASTDMEGYTEAFF.

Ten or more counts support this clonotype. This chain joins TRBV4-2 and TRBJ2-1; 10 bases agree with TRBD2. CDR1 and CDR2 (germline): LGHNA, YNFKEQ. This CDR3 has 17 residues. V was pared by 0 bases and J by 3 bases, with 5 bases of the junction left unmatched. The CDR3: CASSQDELAGVYNEQFF. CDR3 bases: TGTGCCAGCAGCCAAGATGAGCTAGCGGGAGTCTACAATGAGCAGTTCTTC.

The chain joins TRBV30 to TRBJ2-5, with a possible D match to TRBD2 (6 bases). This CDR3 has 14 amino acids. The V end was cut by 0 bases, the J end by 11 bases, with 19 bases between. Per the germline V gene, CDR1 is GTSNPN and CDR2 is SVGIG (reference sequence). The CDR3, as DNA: TGTGCCTGGAGTGTACGGGGCAGCCCGGGAGAGCAGTACTTC. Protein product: CAWSVRGSPGEQYF.

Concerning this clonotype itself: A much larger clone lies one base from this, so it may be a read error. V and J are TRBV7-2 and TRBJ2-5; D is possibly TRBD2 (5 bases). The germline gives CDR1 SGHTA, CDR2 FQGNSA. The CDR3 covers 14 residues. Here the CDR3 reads CASNLDWRQETQYF. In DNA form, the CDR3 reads TGTGCCAGCAACTTAGATTGGAGGCAGGAGACCCAGTACTTC.

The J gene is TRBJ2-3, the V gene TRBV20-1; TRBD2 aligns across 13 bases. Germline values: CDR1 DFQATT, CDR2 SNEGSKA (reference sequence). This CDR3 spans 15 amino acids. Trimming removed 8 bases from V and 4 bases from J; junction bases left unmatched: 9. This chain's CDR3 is CSTGLAGRVADTQYF. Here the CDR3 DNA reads TGCAGTACGGGACTAGCGGGAAGGGTCGCAGATACGCAGTATTTT.

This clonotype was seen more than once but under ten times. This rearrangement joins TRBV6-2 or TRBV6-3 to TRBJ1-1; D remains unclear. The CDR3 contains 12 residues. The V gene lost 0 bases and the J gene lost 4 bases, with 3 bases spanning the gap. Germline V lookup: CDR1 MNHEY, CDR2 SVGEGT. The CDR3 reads CASSYSPTEAFF. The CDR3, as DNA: TGTGCCAGCAGTTACTCCCCCACTGAAGCTTTCTTT.

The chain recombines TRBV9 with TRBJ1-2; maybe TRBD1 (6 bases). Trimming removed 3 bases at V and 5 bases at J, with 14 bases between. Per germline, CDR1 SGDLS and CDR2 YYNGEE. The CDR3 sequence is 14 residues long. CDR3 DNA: TGTGCCAGCAGCGCGGTGACAGGAAATTATGGCTACACCTTC. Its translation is CASSAVTGNYGYTF. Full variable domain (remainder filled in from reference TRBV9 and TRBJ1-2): DSGVTQTPKHLITATGQRVTLRCSPRSGDLSVYWYQQSLDQGLQFLIQYYNGEERAKGNILERFSAQQFPDLHSELNLSSLELGDSALYFCASSAVTGNYGYTFGSGTRLTVV.

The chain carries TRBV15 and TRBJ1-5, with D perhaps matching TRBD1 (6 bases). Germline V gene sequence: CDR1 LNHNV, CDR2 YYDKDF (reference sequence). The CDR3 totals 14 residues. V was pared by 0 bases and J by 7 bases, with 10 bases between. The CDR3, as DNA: TGTGCCACCAGCAGAGATGGGGGGCGGCAGCCCCAGCATTTT. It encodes CATSRDGGRQPQHF.

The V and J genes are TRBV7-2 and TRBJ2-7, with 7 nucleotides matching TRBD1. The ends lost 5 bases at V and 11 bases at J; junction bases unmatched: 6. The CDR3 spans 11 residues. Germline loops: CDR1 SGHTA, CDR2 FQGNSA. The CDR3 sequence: CASSVGQREYF. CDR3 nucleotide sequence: TGTGCCAGCAGCGTGGGACAGAGAGAGTACTTC. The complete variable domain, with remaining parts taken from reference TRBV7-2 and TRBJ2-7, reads GAGVSQSPSNKVTEKGKDVELRCDPISGHTALYWYRQSLGQGLEFLIYFQGNSAPDKSGLPSDRFSAERTGGSVSTLTIQRTQQEDSAVYLCASSVGQREYFGPGTRLTVT.

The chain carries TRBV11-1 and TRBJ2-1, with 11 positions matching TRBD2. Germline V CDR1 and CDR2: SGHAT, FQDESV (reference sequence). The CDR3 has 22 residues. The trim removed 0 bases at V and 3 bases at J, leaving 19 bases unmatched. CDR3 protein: CASSLAPPTSGTSSSFYNEQFF. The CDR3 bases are TGTGCCAGCAGCTTAGCCCCGCCGACTAGCGGGACCTCCTCCTCGTTCTACAATGAGCAGTTCTTC.

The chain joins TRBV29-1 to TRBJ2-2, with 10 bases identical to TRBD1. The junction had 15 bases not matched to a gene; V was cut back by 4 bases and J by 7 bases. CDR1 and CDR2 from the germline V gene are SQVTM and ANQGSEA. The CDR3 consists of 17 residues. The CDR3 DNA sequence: TGCAGCGTTGTAGGGACAGGGGCGTCGGGGGCTAACGGGGAGCTGTTTTTT. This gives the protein CSVVGTGASGANGELFF.

This chain's CDR3 is CASSLGPGLSTDTQYF. The DNA for the CDR3 is TGTGCCAGCAGTTTAGGGCCAGGGCTTAGCACAGATACGCAGTATTTT. V usage is TRBV6-6 and J usage is TRBJ2-3, with TRBD1 as a possible D gene (5 bases). Germline values: CDR1 MNHNY, CDR2 SVGAGI (reference sequence). V was cut by 4 bases and J by 0 bases, with 14 bases left in between. The CDR3 runs to 16 residues.

Here the CDR3 reads CASSPWEMDGSGYTF. The CDR3 DNA reads TGTGCCAGCAGCCCTTGGGAAATGGATGGATCTGGCTACACCTTC. This sequence joins TRBV3-1 and TRBJ1-2, with unresolved D. The CDR3 contains 15 residues. V gave up 4 bases and J gave up 7 bases, with 19 bases separating them. In germline, CDR1 is LGHDT, CDR2 YNNKEL (reference sequence).